This passage covers 5 T cell receptor beta chains from one sample sequenced in a study of T cell changes during pregnancy in multiple sclerosis. Produced via immunoSEQ multiplex PCR; TCRdb's table is partial and in-frame only. In the table there are about 43,000 clones, about 90% of which are singletons. The material was peripheral blood, obtained in the second trimester of pregnancy. The source is a female donor in good health, enrolled as a control in a pregnancy study.

This clone is a singleton in its sample. The chain uses TRBV7-8 and TRBJ2-1, with D tentatively TRBD2 (6 bases). This CDR3 spans 17 amino acids. The V end lost 5 bases, the J end lost 8 bases, and 25 bases lay between the germline ends. Per the germline V gene, CDR1 is SGHVS and CDR2 is FQNEAQ. CDR3 bases: TGTGCCAGCAGCCCGCGCGTGAGCGGGCCCCTTATCGATGAGCAGTTCTTC. This sequence encodes CASSPRVSGPLIDEQFF.

This chain links TRBV15 with TRBJ2-7; D may be TRBD1 (5 bases). The germline V and J ends were trimmed by 0 bases and 4 bases, with 7 bases remaining between them. This CDR3 has 13 amino acids. The germline CDR1 and CDR2 sequences are LNHNV and YYDKDF (reference sequence). The CDR3: CATSREGVYEQYF. In DNA form, the CDR3 reads TGTGCCACCAGCAGAGAAGGGGTATACGAGCAGTACTTC.

V gene TRBV5-1 combines with J gene TRBJ1-1, with unresolved D. Deletions cut 0 bases from V and 1 base from J, with 13 bases between. Germline CDR1 and CDR2: SGHRS and YFSETQ. This CDR3 contains 16 residues. CDR3 in amino acids: CASSLAPGRKNTEAFF. In nucleotides, the CDR3 is TGCGCCAGCAGCTTGGCCCCGGGTCGAAAGAACACTGAAGCTTTCTTT.

CDR3 sequence: CASSTSGTGVLNSPLHF. Written as DNA, the CDR3 is TGTGCCAGCAGCACCTCCGGGACAGGGGTCTTGAATTCACCCCTCCACTTT. This sequence joins TRBV11-2 and TRBJ1-6, with 10 bases that match TRBD1. V lost 5 bases and J lost 7; bases outside the gene matches: 11. The CDR3 totals 17 residues. The germline CDR1 and CDR2 sequences are SGHAT and FQNNGV.

This clone was detected a few times. The V call is TRBV6-1, the J call TRBJ2-2, with TRBD1 identical over 8 bases. CDR1 is MNHNS, CDR2 SASEGT, per germline. The junction had 3 bases not matched to a gene; V was cut back by 2 bases and J by 4 bases. The CDR3 has 15 residues. As DNA, the CDR3 is TGTGCCAGCAGTGAAACCAGGGGGCGCACCGGGGAGCTGTTTTTT. It yields the protein CASSETRGRTGELFF.